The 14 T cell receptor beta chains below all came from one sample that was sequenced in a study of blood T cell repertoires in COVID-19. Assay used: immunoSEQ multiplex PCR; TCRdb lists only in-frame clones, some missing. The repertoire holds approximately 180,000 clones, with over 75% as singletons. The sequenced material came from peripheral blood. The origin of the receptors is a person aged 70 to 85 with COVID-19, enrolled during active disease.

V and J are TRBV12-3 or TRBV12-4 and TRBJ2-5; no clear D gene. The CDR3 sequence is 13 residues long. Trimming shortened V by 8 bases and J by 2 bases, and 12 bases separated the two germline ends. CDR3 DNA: TGTGCCAGCTCCCGTGGCAGGCAAGAGACCCAGTACTTC. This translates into CASSRGRQETQYF.

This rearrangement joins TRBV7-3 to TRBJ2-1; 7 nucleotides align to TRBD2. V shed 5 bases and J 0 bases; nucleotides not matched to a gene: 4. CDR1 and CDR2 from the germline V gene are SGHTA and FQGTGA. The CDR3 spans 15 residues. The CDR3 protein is CASSPRTSSYNEQFF. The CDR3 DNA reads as TGTGCCAGCAGCCCCAGGACTAGCTCCTACAATGAGCAGTTCTTC.

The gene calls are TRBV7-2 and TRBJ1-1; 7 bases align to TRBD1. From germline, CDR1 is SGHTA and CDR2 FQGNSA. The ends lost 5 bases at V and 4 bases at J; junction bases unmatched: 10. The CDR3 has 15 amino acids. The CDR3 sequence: CASSRRQGGFTEAFF. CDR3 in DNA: TGTGCCAGCAGCCGGCGACAGGGTGGTTTCACTGAAGCTTTCTTT.

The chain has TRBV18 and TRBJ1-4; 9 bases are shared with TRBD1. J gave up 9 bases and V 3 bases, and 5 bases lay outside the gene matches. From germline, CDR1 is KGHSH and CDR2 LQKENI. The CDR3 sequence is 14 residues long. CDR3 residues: CASSPRTGDQKLFF. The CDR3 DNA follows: TGTGCCAGCTCACCGCGGACAGGGGATCAAAAACTGTTTTTT.

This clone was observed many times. CDR3 DNA sequence: TGTGCCAGCAGCAAAGACAGGTACAAGCAGTACTTC. Its protein product is CASSKDRYKQYF. The chain combines TRBV6-6 with TRBJ2-7; possibly TRBD1 for D (6 bases). The CDR3 length is 12 residues. Per the germline V gene, CDR1 is MNHNY and CDR2 is SVGAGI (reference sequence). Trimming pared 6 bases from V and 8 bases from J, leaving 14 bases between.

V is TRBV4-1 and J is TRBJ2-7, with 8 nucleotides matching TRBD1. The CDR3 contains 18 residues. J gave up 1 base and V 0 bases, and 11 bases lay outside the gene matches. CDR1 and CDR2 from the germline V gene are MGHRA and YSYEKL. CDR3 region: CASSQESDRADVSYEQYF. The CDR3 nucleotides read TGCGCCAGCAGCCAAGAATCGGACAGGGCGGACGTATCCTACGAGCAGTACTTC.

CDR3 nucleotide sequence: TGCGCCAGCAGCCAGGGCTTAACTGGAATGGTCCCAGATACGCAGTATTTT. Residues: CASSQGLTGMVPDTQYF. The chain carries TRBV4-3 and TRBJ2-3; D remains ambiguous. CDR3 length equals 17 residues. The V gene's germline CDR1 is LGHNA and CDR2 YSLEER. V was clipped by 3 bases and J by 4 bases, with 20 bases between them.

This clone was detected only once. CDR3 sequence reads: CASSQGHWGGRETQYF. The CDR3 nucleotides read TGCGCCAGCAGCCAAGGTCATTGGGGAGGAAGGGAGACCCAGTACTTC. The chain joins TRBV4-3 to TRBJ2-5; D perhaps matches TRBD2 (6 bases). Trimming pared 1 base from V and 5 bases from J, leaving 17 bases between. CDR3 length: 16 residues. Germline loops: CDR1 LGHNA, CDR2 YSLEER.

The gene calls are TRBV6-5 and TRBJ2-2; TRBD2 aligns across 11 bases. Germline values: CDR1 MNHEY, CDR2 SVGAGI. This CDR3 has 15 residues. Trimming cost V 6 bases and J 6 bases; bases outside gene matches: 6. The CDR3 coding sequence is TGTGCCAGCAGCTTCACTAGCGGGAGTGCCGGGGAGCTGTTTTTT. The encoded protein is CASSFTSGSAGELFF.

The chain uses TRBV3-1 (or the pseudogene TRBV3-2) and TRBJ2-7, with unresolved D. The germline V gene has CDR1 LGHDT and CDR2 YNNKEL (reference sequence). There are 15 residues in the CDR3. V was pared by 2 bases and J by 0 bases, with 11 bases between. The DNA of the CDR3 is TGTGCCAGCAGCCAAATAGACCGGAGCTCCTACGAGCAGTACTTC. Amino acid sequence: CASSQIDRSSYEQYF.

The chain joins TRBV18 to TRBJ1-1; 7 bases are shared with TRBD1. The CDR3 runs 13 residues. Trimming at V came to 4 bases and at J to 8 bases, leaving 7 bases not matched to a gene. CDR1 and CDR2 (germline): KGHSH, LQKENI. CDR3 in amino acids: CASSREPGQEAFF. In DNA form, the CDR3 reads TGTGCCAGCTCACGGGAACCGGGACAGGAAGCTTTCTTT.

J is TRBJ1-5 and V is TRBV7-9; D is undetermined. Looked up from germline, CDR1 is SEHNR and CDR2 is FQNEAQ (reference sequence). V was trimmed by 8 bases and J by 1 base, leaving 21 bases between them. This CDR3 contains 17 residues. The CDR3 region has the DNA TGTGCCAGCGGCTCCGATATCCCGGGAGGGAGCAATCAGCCCCAGCATTTT. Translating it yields CASGSDIPGGSNQPQHF.

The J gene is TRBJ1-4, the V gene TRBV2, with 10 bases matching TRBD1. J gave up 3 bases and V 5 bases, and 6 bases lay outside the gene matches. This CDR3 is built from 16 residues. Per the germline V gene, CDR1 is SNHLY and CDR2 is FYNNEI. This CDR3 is CASSTRTGGPNEKLFF. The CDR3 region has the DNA TGTGCCAGCAGTACGAGGACAGGGGGACCTAATGAAAAACTGTTTTTT.

CDR3 sequence (DNA): TGTGCCAGCAGCCTGCGACAGGGGATGACTGAAAAACTGTTTTTT. This codes for CASSLRQGMTEKLFF. The rearrangement links TRBV7-3 to TRBJ1-4; 8 bases match TRBD1. Germline CDR1 and CDR2: SGHTA and FQGTGA. The ends lost 5 bases at V and 7 bases at J; junction bases unmatched: 9. The CDR3 has 15 amino acids.